This T cell receptor beta chain was identified in a study of OX40 agonist ivuxolimab in advanced cancers. Study in general: The dose-escalation cohort was about 83% male, with a mean age of around 60 years, ranging about 23 to 80.

A remark on this clone: Its antigen is unidentified.

Libraries were prepared by immunoSEQ multiplex PCR; TCRdb keeps only in-frame clonotypes and omits some of them. The sample has about 33,000 clones, roughly nine tenths seen once. Points from the study as a whole: Doses of 0.1 to 3.0 mg/kg were accompanied by clonal expansion of CD4+ and CD8+ blood T cells by week 6. People who partly responded at 0.1-3.0 mg/kg had some of the least clonal expansion seen.

Germline V gene sequence: CDR1 SEHNR, CDR2 FQNEAQ (reference sequence). The CDR3 covers 15 residues. V was shortened by 2 bases and J by 5 bases, with 16 bases between the two germline ends. Sequenced material: CD4+ or CD8+ T cells sorted from blood, taken in a trial of the OX40 agonist ivuxolimab. V gene TRBV7-9 combines with J gene TRBJ2-7; either TRBD1 or TRBD2 may fit D (5 bases each). This TCR was sampled from an adult with an advanced solid tumor such as melanoma, head and neck, liver or kidney cancer. The CDR3 loop is CASSLRAGSIHEQYF. The CDR3, as DNA: TGTGCCAGCAGCTTAAGGGCAGGGAGTATCCACGAGCAGTACTTC.